This TCR beta chain was sequenced in a study of beta chain features in type 1 diabetes. General study results and limits: Type 1 diabetes patients showed a moderate but significant shortening of TCRB CDR3s in all four CD4+ subsets. There were fewer insertions and more deletions at the VDJ junctions of type 1 diabetes patients.

Sequenced material consisted of expressed TCRB transcripts (all of the isolated RNA was reverse transcribed). TCRdb's table, derived via immunoSEQ multiplex PCR, lists solely in-frame clones and lacks some. Of more than 550,000 clones listed, roughly 13% are singletons. A note on this clone: Its antigen is as yet unknown.

The sequenced material came from naive CD4+ T cells from blood. The clonotype originates from a man between 18 and 35 years old with type 1 diabetes.

As DNA, the CDR3 is TGTGCCAGCAGGGCTGGGGCTAGCGAGTACACAGATACGCAGTATTTT. As protein: CASRAGASEYTDTQYF. The chain employs TRBV9 and TRBJ2-3; tentatively, D is TRBD2 (6 bases). V was shortened by 5 bases and J by 2 bases, with 18 bases between the two germline ends. CDR3 length: 16 residues. Per the germline V gene, CDR1 is SGDLS and CDR2 is YYNGEE.